This entry lists 8 T cell receptor beta chains sequenced from one sample in a study of control samples from healthy donors and cancer patients (dated by TCRdb to 2019 to 2021). The library was produced with the immunoSEQ multiplex PCR assay. Entries here come from immuneACCESS through TCRdb and include only in-frame sequences with V and J called. Some clones fail to appear in such tables; in the studies checked, an unresolved V gene covers under half of the shortfall, and the cause of the remainder is unknown. This sample has a few hundred thousand clones in its table, and more than 80% of those were observed once. The ten most abundant clones make up more than 6% of the sample. Sequenced sample: PBMCs. These receptors all stem from a man aged 35-49 years with head and neck cancer.

The V and J genes are TRBV9 and TRBJ2-5, with D maybe TRBD1 (5 bases). Trimming shortened V by 0 bases and J by 4 bases, and 13 bases separated the two germline ends. The CDR3 is made up of 15 amino acids. Germline assignment: CDR1 SGDLS and CDR2 YYNGEE. CDR3 region: CASSVGVGVVETQYF. As DNA, the CDR3 is TGTGCCAGCAGCGTAGGGGTAGGGGTGGTAGAGACCCAGTACTTC.

In DNA form, the CDR3 reads TGTGCCAGTAGTCGACCCTTAGCGGGAGGAAACACCGGGGAGCTGTTTTTT. Its translation is CASSRPLAGGNTGELFF. The rearrangement joins TRBV19 to TRBJ2-2, with 10 bases lining up with TRBD2. The CDR3 covers 17 residues. Germline values: CDR1 LNHDA, CDR2 SQIVND (reference sequence). V shed 5 bases and J 2 bases; nucleotides not matched to a gene: 8.

The chain couples TRBV4-2 to TRBJ1-6; D may be TRBD1 (5 bases). Germline V gene data show CDR1 as LGHNA and CDR2 as YNFKEQ. This CDR3 spans 18 amino acids. The V end lost 0 bases, the J end lost 5 bases, and 17 bases lay between the germline ends. CDR3 DNA sequence: TGTGCCAGCAGCCAAGAACGGAGGGGCGTTTGGGATAATTCACCCCTCCACTTT. Its translation is CASSQERRGVWDNSPLHF.

This clone was seen a single time. This chain uses TRBV6-2 or TRBV6-3 with TRBJ2-7; D perhaps matches TRBD2 (6 bases). CDR3 length equals 12 residues. From germline, CDR1 is MNHEY and CDR2 SVGEGT. V was pared by 2 bases and J by 6 bases, with 8 bases between. The CDR3 spells CASSYGGLEQYF. DNA of the CDR3: TGTGCCAGCAGTTACGGAGGGCTCGAGCAGTACTTC.

The gene calls are TRBV6-5 and TRBJ1-1, with a weak D call TRBD1 (5 bases). Germline V CDR1 and CDR2: MNHEY, SVGAGI. The CDR3 is 12 amino acids. Trimming cost V 8 bases and J 8 bases, with 15 bases left between them. The CDR3 DNA is TGTGCCAGCTTGTCCCCGACAGAGGAAGCTTTCTTT. Amino acid sequence: CASLSPTEEAFF.

The CDR3: CASSVSSGWETEAFF. CDR3 sequence (DNA): TGTGCCAGCAGCGTCTCCTCGGGGTGGGAGACTGAAGCTTTCTTT. The V and J genes are TRBV9 and TRBJ1-1, with D unclear. The germline V gene has CDR1 SGDLS and CDR2 YYNGEE. The CDR3 runs 15 residues. V shed 2 bases and J shed 5 bases, with 16 bases lying between them.

J is TRBJ2-1 and V is TRBV9, with D unclear. V lost 6 bases and J 8 bases, leaving 0 bases between the germline ends. The CDR3 spans 8 residues. Germline V lookup: CDR1 SGDLS, CDR2 YYNGEE. The CDR3 spells CASNEQFF. In DNA, the CDR3 is TGTGCCAGCAATGAGCAGTTCTTC. Together with reference TRBV9 and TRBJ2-1, the CDR3 gives the full variable domain: DSGVTQTPKHLITATGQRVTLRCSPRSGDLSVYWYQQSLDQGLQFLIQYYNGEERAKGNILERFSAQQFPDLHSELNLSSLELGDSALYFCASNEQFFGPGTRLTVL.

This chain links TRBV9 with TRBJ2-7, with 9 nucleotides matching TRBD2. The germline V gene has CDR1 SGDLS and CDR2 YYNGEE. Trimming took 3 bases from V and 5 from J; bases not matched to a gene: 6. The CDR3 runs 14 residues. The CDR3 sequence: CASSAPEREDEQYF. As DNA, the CDR3 is TGTGCCAGCAGCGCCCCCGAGCGGGAGGACGAGCAGTACTTC.